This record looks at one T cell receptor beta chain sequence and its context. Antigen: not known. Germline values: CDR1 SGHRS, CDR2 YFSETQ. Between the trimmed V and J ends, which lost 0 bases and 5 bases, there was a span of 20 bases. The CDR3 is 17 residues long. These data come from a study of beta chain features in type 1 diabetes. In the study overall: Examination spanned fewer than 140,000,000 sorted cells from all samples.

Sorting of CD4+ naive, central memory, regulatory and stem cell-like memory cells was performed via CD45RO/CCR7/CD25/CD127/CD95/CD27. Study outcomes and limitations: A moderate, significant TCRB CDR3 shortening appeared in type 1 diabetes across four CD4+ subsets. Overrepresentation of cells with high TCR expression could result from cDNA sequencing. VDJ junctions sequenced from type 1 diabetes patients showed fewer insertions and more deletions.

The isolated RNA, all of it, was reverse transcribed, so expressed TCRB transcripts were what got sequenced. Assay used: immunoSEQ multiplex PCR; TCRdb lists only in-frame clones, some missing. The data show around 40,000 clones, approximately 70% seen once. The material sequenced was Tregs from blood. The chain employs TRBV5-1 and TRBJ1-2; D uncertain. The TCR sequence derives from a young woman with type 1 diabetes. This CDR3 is CASSLGFVGQAGYGYTF. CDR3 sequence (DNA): TGCGCCAGCAGCTTGGGGTTCGTCGGCCAAGCGGGGTATGGCTACACCTTC.